The rows below give T cell receptor beta chains drawn from one sample of a study of T-cell reconstitution after alpha-beta-depleted transplantation in children. A single record per CDR3 protein comes from TCRdb applying MiXCR to the PCR reads. The sample lists about 900,000 distinct CDR3 sequences; roughly 29% were seen once. Sample: PBMCs, mostly from graft donor cells, taken 360 days after TCRalphabeta/CD19-depleted stem cell transplant. These receptors were obtained from a boy in the first two years of life who had a stem cell transplant for SCID, so the T cells may come from the graft donor. The CDR3 runs from the conserved cysteine through the conserved F or W. D genes are given only for firm matches. The size entry is marked missing in some rows and otherwise reads once, few, many or a size class.

d_call	v_call	j_call	clone_size	cdr3_nt	cdr3_aa
-	TRBV25-1	TRBJ2-1	-	TGTGCCAGCAGTGAATTCGGACAATCGGATGAGCAGTTCTTC	CASSEFGQSDEQFF
TRBD1	TRBV27	TRBJ2-4	-	TGTGCCAGCAGTCCTTCCGGGACAGGGGGGCTCGGCATTCAGTACTTC	CASSPSGTGGLGIQYF
-	TRBV6-5	TRBJ2-1	-	TGTGCCAGCAGTTACTCGGGACGGGGGCAGTTCTTC	CASSYSGRGQFF
TRBD2	TRBV12-3/TRBV12-4	TRBJ2-3	-	TGTGCCAGCAGTACCGGGACTAGCTTTGTCACAGATACGCAGTATTTT	CASSTGTSFVTDTQYF
-	TRBV7-2	TRBJ2-2	-	TGTGCCAGCAGCTTAGGCCTCACAGGCGGGGAGCTGTTTTTT	CASSLGLTGGELFF
-	TRBV20-1	TRBJ2-5	few	TGCAGTGCTAGAACTGGACCCATGATGGAGACCCAGTACTTC	CSARTGPMMETQYF
TRBD1	TRBV28	TRBJ1-5	-	TGTGCCAGCACCCCGAGACAGGGTTTTCATCAGCCCCAGCATTTT	CASTPRQGFHQPQHF
TRBD2	TRBV12-3/TRBV12-4	TRBJ2-2	-	TGTGCCAGCAGCCCAAGCGGGGCGAAGGGCGGGGAGCTGTTTTTT	CASSPSGAKGGELFF
-	TRBV28	TRBJ2-2	-	TGTGCCAGCAGTTCCTTGTCGGGGGAGCTGTTTTTT	CASSSLSGELFF
-	TRBV7-2	TRBJ2-3	few	TGTGCCAGCAGCTTAGCGGATGGGACCTCCCGGAGAGATACGCAGTATTTT	CASSLADGTSRRDTQYF
-	TRBV5-1	TRBJ1-1	-	TGCGCCAGCAGCTTGGCCGGGTTTAATGAAGCTTTCTTT	CASSLAGFNEAFF
-	TRBV5-1	TRBJ1-4	-	TGCGCCAGCAGCTGGGCGGGACGGTTGAGTGAAAAACTGTTTTTT	CASSWAGRLSEKLFF
TRBD2	TRBV7-9	TRBJ2-1	-	TGTGCCAGCAGAAGCGGGGGGGAAGCCTACAATGAGCAGTTCTTC	CASRSGGEAYNEQFF
-	TRBV29-1	TRBJ1-1	-	TGCAGCGTTGTAAGGTCTGCCGGATGGCAGGGACCCCGTGGGGACACTGAAGCTTTCTTT	CSVVRSAGWQGPRGDTEAFF
TRBD2	TRBV20-1	TRBJ2-1	few	TGCAGTGCCGGGGGAGGGCTAGCTGCCTTTTACAATGAGCAGTTCTTC	CSAGGGLAAFYNEQFF
TRBD1	TRBV20-1	TRBJ1-2	few	TGCAGTGCTAGAGATGCGACTGGGACAGGGGGTAGGGTCTATGGCTACACCTTC	CSARDATGTGGRVYGYTF
-	TRBV28	TRBJ2-7	few	TGTGCCAGCAGTTCAAGGTCGCGGAGGTGGGGATACGAGCAGTACTTC	CASSSRSRRWGYEQYF
TRBD1	TRBV9	TRBJ2-7	-	TGTGCCAGCAGCGTGGCGGACAGGGGCGGCGAGCAGTACTTC	CASSVADRGGEQYF
-	TRBV7-2	TRBJ2-3	few	TGTGCCAGCAGCTTAGGGCTTTTAAACACAGATACGCAGTATTTT	CASSLGLLNTDTQYF
-	TRBV9	TRBJ2-3	-	TGTGCCAGCAACGCGCCCCGGTCAGGGGTGCGCGCAGATACGCAGTATTTT	CASNAPRSGVRADTQYF
TRBD1	TRBV29-1	TRBJ2-7	-	TGCAGCATTGAAGTGGACAGGTCTGGCTACGAGCAGTACTTC	CSIEVDRSGYEQYF
TRBD1	TRBV5-6	TRBJ2-7	-	TGTGCCAGCAGCTTGGGACAGGGGGCCCTCCAGCAGTACTTC	CASSLGQGALQQYF
-	TRBV12-3/TRBV12-4	TRBJ1-1	few	TGTGCCAGCAGGTCGCTTCTAGGGGCTGGGGACACTGAAGCTTTCTTT	CASRSLLGAGDTEAFF
-	TRBV9	TRBJ1-1	once	TGTGCCAGCAGCGCGGACGGGACGGTGAACACTGAAGCTTTCTTT	CASSADGTVNTEAFF
-	TRBV10-3	TRBJ2-1	-	TGTGCCATCAGTGAGTCGCTCTCTTCCGACAATGAGCAGTTCTTC	CAISESLSSDNEQFF
-	TRBV27	TRBJ2-3	few	TGTGCCAGCAGTTTATCGTTGGGGGGGCCGATCACAGATACGCAGTATTTT	CASSLSLGGPITDTQYF
-	TRBV5-1	TRBJ2-7	-	TGCGCCAGCACTGAGGTCTCCCCAACCTACGAGCAGTACTTC	CASTEVSPTYEQYF
TRBD2	TRBV4-3	TRBJ2-4	-	TGCGCCAGCAGCCGAGAAGGACTAGCGGGTGGCATTCAGTACTTC	CASSREGLAGGIQYF
-	TRBV5-1	TRBJ2-1	few	TGCGCCAGCAGCTTGGGGGGGTTTCAAATATTTCGCTACAATGAGCAGTTCTTC	CASSLGGFQIFRYNEQFF
TRBD1	TRBV28	TRBJ2-7	-	TGTGCCAGCAGCCGATCACAGGGGGCTATCACCTACGAGCAGTACTTC	CASSRSQGAITYEQYF
TRBD1	TRBV24-1	TRBJ2-3	-	TGTGCCACCAGCACGACAGGGACCACAGATACGCAGTATTTT	CATSTTGTTDTQYF
TRBD2	TRBV5-6	TRBJ2-1	-	TGTGCCAGCAGCTTGGGTAGCGGGGGGTGGGATGAGCAGTTCTTC	CASSLGSGGWDEQFF
-	TRBV12-3/TRBV12-4	TRBJ2-2	many	TGTGCCAGCCACCCTTTAAACACCGGGGAGCTGTTTTTT	CASHPLNTGELFF
-	TRBV27	TRBJ1-1	few	TGTGCCAGCATCAGGGGCCCTGGGGAGAGGGCTTTCTTT	CASIRGPGERAFF
TRBD2	TRBV5-5	TRBJ2-3	-	TGTGCCAGCAGCTCCGGGGGGGCAAAGGCAGATACGCAGTATTTT	CASSSGGAKADTQYF
TRBD1	TRBV2	TRBJ2-1	-	TGTGCCAGCAGTGAACCCGGGACAGCGATCTACAATGAGCAGTTCTTC	CASSEPGTAIYNEQFF